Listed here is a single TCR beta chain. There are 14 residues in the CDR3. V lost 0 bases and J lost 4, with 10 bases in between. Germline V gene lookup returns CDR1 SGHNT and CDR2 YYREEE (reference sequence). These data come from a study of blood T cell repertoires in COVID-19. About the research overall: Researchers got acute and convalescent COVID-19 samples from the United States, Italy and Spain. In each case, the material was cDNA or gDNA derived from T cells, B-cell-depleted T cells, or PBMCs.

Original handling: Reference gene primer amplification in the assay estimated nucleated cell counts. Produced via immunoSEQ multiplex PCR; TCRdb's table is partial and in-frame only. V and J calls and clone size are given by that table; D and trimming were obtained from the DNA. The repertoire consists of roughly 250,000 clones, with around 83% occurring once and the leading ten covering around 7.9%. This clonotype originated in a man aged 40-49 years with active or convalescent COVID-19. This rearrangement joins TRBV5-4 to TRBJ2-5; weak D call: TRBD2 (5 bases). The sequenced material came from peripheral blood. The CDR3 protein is CASSLGVGVETQYF. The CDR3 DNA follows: TGTGCCAGCAGCTTGGGTGTCGGGGTAGAGACCCAGTACTTC. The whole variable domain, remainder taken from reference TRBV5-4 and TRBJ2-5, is ETGVTQSPTHLIKTRGQQVTLRCSSQSGHNTVSWYQQALGQGPQFIFQYYREEENGRGNFPPRFSGLQFPNYSSELNVNALELDDSALYLCASSLGVGVETQYFGPGTRLLVL.